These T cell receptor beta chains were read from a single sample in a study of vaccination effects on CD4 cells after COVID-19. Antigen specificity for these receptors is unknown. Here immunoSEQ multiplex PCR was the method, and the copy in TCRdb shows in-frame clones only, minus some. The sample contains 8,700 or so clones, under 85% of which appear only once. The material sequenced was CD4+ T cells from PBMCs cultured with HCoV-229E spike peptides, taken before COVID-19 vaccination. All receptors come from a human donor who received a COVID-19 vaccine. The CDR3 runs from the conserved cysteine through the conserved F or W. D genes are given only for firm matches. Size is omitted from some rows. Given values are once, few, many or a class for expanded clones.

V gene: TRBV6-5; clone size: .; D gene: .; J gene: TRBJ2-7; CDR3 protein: CASSYGGTGSYEQYF; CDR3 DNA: TGTGCCAGCAGTTACGGTGGGACTGGCTCCTACGAGCAGTACTTC
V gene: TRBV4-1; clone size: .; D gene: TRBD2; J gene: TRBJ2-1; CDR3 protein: CASSQASGGSYNEQFF; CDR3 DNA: TGCGCCAGCAGCCAAGCAAGCGGGGGATCCTACAATGAGCAGTTCTTC
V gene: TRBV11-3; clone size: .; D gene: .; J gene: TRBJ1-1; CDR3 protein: CASSLNQGGTEAFF; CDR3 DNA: TGTGCCAGCAGCTTAAATCAGGGAGGAACTGAAGCTTTCTTT
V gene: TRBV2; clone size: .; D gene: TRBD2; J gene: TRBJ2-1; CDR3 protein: CASRPGLVALDEQFF; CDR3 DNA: TGTGCCAGCAGACCGGGACTAGTTGCTCTGGATGAGCAGTTCTTC
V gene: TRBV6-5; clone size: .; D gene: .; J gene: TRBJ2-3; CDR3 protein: CASSDGDARTDTQYF; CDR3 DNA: TGTGCCAGCTCTGATGGAGATGCTCGCACAGATACGCAGTATTTT
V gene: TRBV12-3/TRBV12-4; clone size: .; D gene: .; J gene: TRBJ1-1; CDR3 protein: CASSSTRGSGAFF; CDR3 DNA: TGTGCCAGCAGTTCCACTAGGGGATCCGGAGCTTTCTTT
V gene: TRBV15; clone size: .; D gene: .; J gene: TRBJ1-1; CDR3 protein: CATSMAETEAFF; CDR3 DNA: TGTGCCACCTCAATGGCCGAAACTGAAGCTTTCTTT
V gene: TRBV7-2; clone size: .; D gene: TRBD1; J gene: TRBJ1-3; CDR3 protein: CASSPGQGGYGNTIYF; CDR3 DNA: TGTGCCAGCAGTCCGGGACAGGGGGGATACGGAAACACCATATATTTT
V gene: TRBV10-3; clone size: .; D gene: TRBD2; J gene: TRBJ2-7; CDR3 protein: CAITSLAGGGEQYF; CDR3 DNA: TGTGCCATCACCTCCTTAGCGGGGGGGGGCGAGCAGTACTTC
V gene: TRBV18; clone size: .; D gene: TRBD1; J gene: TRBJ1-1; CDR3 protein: CASSPGQTNTEAFF; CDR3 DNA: TGTGCCAGCTCACCGGGACAGACGAACACTGAAGCTTTCTTT
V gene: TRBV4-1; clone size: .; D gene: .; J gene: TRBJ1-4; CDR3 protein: CASSHGGIGNEKLFF; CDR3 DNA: TGCGCCAGCAGCCATGGGGGAATAGGAAATGAAAAACTGTTTTTT
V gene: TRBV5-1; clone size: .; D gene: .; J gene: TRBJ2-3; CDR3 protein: CASKPTGALTDTQYF; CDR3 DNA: TGCGCCAGCAAACCAACGGGAGCCCTCACAGATACGCAGTATTTT
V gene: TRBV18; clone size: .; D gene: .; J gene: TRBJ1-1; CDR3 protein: CASSPPRASGTEAFF; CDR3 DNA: TGTGCCAGCTCACCCCCCCGGGCTTCGGGCACTGAAGCTTTCTTT
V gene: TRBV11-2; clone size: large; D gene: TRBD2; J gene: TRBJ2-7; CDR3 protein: CASSLVQRGGEQYF; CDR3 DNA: TGTGCCAGCAGCTTAGTTCAGCGGGGGGGCGAGCAGTACTTC
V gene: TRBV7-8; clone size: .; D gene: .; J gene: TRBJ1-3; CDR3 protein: CASSFSRASSGNTIYF; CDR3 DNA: TGTGCCAGCAGCTTTTCCAGGGCGAGCTCTGGAAACACCATATATTTT
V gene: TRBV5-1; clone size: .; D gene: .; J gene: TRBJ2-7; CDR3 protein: CASSSTARSYEQYF; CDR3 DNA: TGCGCCAGCAGTTCGACGGCCCGCTCCTACGAGCAGTACTTC
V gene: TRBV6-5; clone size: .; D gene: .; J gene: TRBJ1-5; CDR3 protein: CASSSQPQHF; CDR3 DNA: TGTGCCAGCTCAAGTCAGCCCCAGCATTTT
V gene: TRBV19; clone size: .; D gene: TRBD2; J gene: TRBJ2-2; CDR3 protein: CASSMGTRGIGELFF; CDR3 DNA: TGTGCCAGTAGTATGGGGACTAGGGGGATCGGGGAGCTGTTTTTT
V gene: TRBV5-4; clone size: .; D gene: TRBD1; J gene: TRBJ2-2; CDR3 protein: CASSGGQGHKATGELFF; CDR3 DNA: TGTGCCAGCAGCGGGGGACAGGGGCATAAAGCCACCGGGGAGCTGTTTTTT
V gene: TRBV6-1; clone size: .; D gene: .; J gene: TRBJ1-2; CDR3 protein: CASSERVGPYGYTF; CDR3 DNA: TGTGCCAGCAGTGAAAGGGTGGGTCCTTATGGCTACACCTTC
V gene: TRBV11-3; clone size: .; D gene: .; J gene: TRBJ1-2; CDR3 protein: CASSSKTDPYGYTF; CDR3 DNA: TGTGCCAGCAGCTCTAAGACAGATCCCTATGGCTACACCTTC
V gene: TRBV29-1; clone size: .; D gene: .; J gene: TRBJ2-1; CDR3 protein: CSVVPTAAEQFF; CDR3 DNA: TGCAGCGTTGTTCCCACGGCCGCCGAGCAGTTCTTC
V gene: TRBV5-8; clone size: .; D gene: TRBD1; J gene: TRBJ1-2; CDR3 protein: CASSLSGQVVYGYTF; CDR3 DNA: TGTGCCAGCAGCTTGAGTGGACAGGTGGTCTATGGCTACACCTTC
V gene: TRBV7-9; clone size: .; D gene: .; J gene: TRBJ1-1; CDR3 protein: CASSPRLGGPGTEAFF; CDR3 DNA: TGTGCCAGCAGCCCCCGACTTGGGGGACCGGGGACTGAAGCTTTCTTT
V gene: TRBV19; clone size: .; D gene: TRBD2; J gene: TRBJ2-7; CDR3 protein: CASSIAGGPSYEQYF; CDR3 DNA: TGTGCCAGTAGTATAGCGGGAGGCCCTTCCTACGAGCAGTACTTC
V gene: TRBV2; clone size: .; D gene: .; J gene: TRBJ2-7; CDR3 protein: CASSVGSDSYEQYF; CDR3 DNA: TGTGCCAGCAGTGTTGGTAGCGACTCCTACGAGCAGTACTTC
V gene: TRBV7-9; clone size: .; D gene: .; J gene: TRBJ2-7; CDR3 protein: CASSLDLGSEQYF; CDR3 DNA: TGTGCCAGCAGCTTAGATTTAGGGTCCGAGCAGTACTTC
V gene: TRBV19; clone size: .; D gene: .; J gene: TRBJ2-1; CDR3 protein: CASSYQAMGNEQFF; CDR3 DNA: TGTGCCAGTAGTTACCAGGCTATGGGTAATGAGCAGTTCTTC
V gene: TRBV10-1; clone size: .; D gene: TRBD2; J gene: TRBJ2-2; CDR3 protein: CASSETAAGGRTGELFF; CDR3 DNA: TGCGCCAGCAGTGAGACCGCAGCGGGGGGGCGCACCGGGGAGCTGTTTTTT
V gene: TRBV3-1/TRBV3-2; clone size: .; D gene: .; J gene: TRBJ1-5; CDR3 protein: CASSQDLNQPQHF; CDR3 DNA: TGTGCCAGCAGCCAAGATCTTAATCAGCCCCAGCATTTT
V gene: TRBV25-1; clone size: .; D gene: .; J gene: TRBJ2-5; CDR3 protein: CASSHAGSETQYF; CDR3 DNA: TGTGCCAGCAGCCATGCAGGGAGTGAGACCCAGTACTTC
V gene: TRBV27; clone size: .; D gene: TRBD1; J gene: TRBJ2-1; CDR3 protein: CASSLTGYGNEQFF; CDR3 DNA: TGTGCCAGCAGTTTGACAGGGTATGGTAATGAGCAGTTCTTC
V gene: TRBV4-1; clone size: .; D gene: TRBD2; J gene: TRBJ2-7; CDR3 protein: CASSQVLAGSTSSYEQYF; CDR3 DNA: TGCGCCAGCAGCCAAGTACTAGCGGGGTCAACGAGCTCCTACGAGCAGTACTTC
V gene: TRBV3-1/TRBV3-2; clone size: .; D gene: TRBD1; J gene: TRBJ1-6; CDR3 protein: CASSQDSQGSSPLHF; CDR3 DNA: TGTGCCAGCAGCCAAGATTCACAGGGGAGTTCACCCCTCCACTTT
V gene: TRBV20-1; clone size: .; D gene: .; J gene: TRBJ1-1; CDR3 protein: CSASRQVGNTEAFF; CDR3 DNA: TGCAGTGCTAGTCGGCAGGTCGGGAACACTGAAGCTTTCTTT
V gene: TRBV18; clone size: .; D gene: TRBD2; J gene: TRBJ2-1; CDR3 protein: CASSPPGGRFLNEQFF; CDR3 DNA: TGTGCCAGCTCACCACCGGGCGGGAGGTTCCTTAATGAGCAGTTCTTC
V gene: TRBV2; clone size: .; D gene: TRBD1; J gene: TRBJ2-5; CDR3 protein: CASRKQGKETQYF; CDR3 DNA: TGTGCCAGCAGAAAACAGGGGAAAGAGACCCAGTACTTC
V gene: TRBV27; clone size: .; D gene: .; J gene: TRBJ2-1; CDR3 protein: CASSSTPEYSSYNEQFF; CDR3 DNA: TGTGCCAGCAGCTCAACCCCGGAGTACAGCTCCTACAATGAGCAGTTCTTC
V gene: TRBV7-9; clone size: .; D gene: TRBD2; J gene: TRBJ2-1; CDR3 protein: CASSLASSSGSYNEQFF; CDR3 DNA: TGTGCCAGCAGCTTAGCAAGCTCTAGCGGGAGTTACAATGAGCAGTTCTTC
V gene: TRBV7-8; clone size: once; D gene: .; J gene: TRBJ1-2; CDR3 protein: CASSLAWDEDYGYTF; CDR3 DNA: TGTGCCAGCAGCTTAGCTTGGGATGAGGACTATGGCTACACCTTC
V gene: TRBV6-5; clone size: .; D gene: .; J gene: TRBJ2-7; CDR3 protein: CASSYPGRQYF; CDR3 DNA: TGTGCCAGCAGTTACCCGGGACGGCAGTACTTC
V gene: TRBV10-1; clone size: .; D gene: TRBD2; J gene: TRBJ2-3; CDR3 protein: CASKPGGPTDTQYF; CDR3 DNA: TGCGCCAGCAAACCGGGGGGTCCCACAGATACGCAGTATTTT
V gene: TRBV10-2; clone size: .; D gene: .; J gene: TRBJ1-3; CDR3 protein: CASSSGGGNTIYF; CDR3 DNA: TGCGCCAGCAGTTCAGGCGGCGGAAACACCATATATTTT
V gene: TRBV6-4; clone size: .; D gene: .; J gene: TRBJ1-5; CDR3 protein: CASSVDGANQPQHF; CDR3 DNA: TGTGCCAGCAGTGTAGACGGGGCGAATCAGCCCCAGCATTTT
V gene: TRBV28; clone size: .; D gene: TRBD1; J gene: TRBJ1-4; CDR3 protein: CASSPPDRVREKLFF; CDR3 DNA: TGTGCCAGCAGCCCCCCCGACAGGGTTCGGGAAAAACTGTTTTTT
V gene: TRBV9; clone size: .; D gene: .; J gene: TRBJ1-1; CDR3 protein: CASSVAETEAFF; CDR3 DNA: TGTGCCAGCAGCGTAGCAGAGACTGAAGCTTTCTTT
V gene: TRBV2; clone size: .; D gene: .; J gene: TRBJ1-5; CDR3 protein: CAIQVGGGSNQPQHF; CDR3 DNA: TGTGCCATACAAGTGGGGGGAGGTAGCAATCAGCCCCAGCATTTT
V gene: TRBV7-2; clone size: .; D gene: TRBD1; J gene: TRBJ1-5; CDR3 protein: CASSFSGTGNQPQHF; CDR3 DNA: TGTGCCAGCAGCTTTTCCGGGACAGGTAATCAGCCCCAGCATTTT